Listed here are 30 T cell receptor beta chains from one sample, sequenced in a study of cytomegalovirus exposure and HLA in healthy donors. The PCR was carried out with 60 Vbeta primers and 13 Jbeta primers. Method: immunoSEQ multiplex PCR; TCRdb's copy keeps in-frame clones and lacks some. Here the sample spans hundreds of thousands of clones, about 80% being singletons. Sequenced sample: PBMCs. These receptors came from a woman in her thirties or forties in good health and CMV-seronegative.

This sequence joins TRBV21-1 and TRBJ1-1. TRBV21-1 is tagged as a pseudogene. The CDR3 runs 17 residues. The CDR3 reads CASSQKAGPGIYTEAFF. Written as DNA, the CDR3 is TGTGCCAGCAGCCAAAAGGCGGGACCGGGGATATACACTGAAGCTTTCTTT.

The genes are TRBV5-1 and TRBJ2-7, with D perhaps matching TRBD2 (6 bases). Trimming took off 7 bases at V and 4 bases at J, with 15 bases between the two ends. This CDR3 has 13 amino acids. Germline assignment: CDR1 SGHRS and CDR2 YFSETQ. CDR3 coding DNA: TGCGCCAGCGCCCGGGACTCGAATTACGAGCAGTACTTC. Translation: CASARDSNYEQYF.

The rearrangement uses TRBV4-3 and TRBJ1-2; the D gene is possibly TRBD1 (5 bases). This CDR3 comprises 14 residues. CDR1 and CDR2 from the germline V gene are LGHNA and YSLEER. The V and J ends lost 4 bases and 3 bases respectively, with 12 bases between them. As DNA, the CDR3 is TGCGCCAGCAGCCGCTTTGCGGGGGACTATGGCTACACCTTC. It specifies CASSRFAGDYGYTF.

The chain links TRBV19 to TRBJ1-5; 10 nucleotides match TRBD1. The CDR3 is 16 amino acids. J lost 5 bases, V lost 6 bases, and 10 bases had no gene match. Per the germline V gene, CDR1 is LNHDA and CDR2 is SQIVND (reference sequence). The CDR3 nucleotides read TGTGCCAGTAGCCCTCTGGGACAGGGGTCGGATCAGCCCCAGCATTTT. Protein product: CASSPLGQGSDQPQHF.

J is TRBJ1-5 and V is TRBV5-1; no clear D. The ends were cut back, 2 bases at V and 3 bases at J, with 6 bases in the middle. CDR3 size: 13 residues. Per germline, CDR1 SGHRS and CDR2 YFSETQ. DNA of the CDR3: TGCGCCAGCAGCTTAACTCCCAATCAGCCCCAGCATTTT. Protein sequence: CASSLTPNQPQHF.

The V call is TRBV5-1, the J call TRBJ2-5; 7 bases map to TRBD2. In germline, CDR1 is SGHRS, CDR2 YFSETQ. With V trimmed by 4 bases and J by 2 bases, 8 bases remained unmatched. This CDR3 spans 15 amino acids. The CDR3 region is CASSTSQAGQETQYF. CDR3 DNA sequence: TGCGCCAGCAGCACGAGTCAAGCGGGGCAAGAGACCCAGTACTTC.

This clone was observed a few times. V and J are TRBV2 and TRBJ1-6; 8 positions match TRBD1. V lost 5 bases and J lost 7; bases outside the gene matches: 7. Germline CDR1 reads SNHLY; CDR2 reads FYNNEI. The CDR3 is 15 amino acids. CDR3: CASSSQGGENSPLHF. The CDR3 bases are TGTGCCAGCAGTTCACAGGGGGGTGAGAATTCACCCCTCCACTTT.

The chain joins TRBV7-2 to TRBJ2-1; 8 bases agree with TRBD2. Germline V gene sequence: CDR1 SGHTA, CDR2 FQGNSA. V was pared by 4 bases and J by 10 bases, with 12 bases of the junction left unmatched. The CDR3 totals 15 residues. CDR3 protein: CASSSLSRGGREQFF. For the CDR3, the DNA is TGTGCCAGCAGCTCCCTGAGCCGGGGGGGGAGGGAGCAGTTCTTC.

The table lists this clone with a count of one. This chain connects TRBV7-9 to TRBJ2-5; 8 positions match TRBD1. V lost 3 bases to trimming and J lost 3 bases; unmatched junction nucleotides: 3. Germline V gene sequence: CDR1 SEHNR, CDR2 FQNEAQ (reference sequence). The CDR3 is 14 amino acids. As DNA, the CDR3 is TGTGCCAGCAGCTTCGGACAGGGAAAAGAGACCCAGTACTTC. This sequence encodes CASSFGQGKETQYF. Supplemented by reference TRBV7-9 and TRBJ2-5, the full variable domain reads DTGVSQNPRHKITKRGQNVTFRCDPISEHNRLYWYRQTLGQGPEFLTYFQNEAQLEKSRLLSDRFSAERPKGSFSTLEIQRTEQGDSAMYLCASSFGQGKETQYFGPGTRLLVL.

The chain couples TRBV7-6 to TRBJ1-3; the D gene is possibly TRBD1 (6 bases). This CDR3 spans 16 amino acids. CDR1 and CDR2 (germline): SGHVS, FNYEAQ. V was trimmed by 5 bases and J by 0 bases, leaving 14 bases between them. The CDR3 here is CASSLGQPSSGNTIYF. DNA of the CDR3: TGTGCCAGCAGCCTGGGACAACCGAGCTCTGGAAACACCATATATTTT.

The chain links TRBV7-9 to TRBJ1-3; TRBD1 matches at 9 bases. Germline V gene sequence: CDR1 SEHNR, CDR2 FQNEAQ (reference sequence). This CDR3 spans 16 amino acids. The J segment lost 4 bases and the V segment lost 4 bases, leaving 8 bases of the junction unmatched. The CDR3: CASSSGDRVEGNTIYF. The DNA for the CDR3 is TGTGCCAGCAGCTCGGGGGACAGGGTGGAAGGAAACACCATATATTTT. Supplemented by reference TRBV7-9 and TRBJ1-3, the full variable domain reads DTGVSQNPRHKITKRGQNVTFRCDPISEHNRLYWYRQTLGQGPEFLTYFQNEAQLEKSRLLSDRFSAERPKGSFSTLEIQRTEQGDSAMYLCASSSGDRVEGNTIYFGEGSWLTVV.

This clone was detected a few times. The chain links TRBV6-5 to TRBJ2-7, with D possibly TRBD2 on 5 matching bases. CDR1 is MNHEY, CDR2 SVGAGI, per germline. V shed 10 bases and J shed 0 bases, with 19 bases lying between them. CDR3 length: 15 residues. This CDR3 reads CATSLERGSSYEQYF. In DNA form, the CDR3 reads TGTGCCACCTCTCTAGAACGGGGAAGCTCCTACGAGCAGTACTTC.

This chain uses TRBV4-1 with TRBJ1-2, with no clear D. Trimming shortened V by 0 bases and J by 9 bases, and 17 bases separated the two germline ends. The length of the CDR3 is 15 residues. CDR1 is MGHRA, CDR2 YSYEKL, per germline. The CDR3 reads CASSQDEWSVLRYTF. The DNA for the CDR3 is TGCGCCAGCAGCCAAGATGAATGGTCAGTTTTGCGCTACACCTTC.

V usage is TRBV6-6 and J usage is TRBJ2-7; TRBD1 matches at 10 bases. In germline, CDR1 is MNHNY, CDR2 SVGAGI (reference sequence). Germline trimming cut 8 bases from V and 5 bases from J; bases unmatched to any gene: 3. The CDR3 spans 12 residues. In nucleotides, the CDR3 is TGTGCCAGCCGGGACAGGGGAGACGAGCAGTACTTC. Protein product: CASRDRGDEQYF.

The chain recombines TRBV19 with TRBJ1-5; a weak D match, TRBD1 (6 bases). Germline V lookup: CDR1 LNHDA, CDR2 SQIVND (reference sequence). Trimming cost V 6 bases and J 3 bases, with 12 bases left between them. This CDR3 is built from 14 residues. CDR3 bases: TGTGCCAGTAGCGCTCCAGGGGTCAATCAGCCCCAGCATTTT. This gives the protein CASSAPGVNQPQHF.

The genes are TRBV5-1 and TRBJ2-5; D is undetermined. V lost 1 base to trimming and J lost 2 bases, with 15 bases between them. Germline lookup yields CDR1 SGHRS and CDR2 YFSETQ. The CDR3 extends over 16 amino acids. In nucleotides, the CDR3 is TGCGCCAGCAGCTTGTTCCCCTGGCCCCAACAAGAGACCCAGTACTTC. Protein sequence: CASSLFPWPQQETQYF. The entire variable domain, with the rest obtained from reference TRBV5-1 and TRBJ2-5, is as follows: KAGVTQTPRYLIKTRGQQVTLSCSPISGHRSVSWYQQTPGQGLQFLFEYFSETQRNKGNFPGRFSGRQFSNSRSEMNVSTLELGDSALYLCASSLFPWPQQETQYFGPGTRLLVL.

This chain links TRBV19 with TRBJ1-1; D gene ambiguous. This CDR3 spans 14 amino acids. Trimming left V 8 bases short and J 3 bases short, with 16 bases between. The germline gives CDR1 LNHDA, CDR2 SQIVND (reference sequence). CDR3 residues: CASRPHPRDTEAFF. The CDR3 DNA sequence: TGTGCCAGTCGGCCACACCCTCGGGACACTGAAGCTTTCTTT.

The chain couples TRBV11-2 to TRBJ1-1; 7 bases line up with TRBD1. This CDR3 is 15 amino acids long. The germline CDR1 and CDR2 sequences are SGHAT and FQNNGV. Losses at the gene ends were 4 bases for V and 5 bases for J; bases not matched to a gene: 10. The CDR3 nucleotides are TGTGCCAGCAGCTCAGGCAGGGACAGAAAAACTGAAGCTTTCTTT. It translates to CASSSGRDRKTEAFF.

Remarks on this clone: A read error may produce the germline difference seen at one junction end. This chain's CDR3 is CAHTGGHYGYPF. The DNA of the CDR3 is TGTGCCCATACGGGGGGGCACTATGGCTACCCCTTC. The chain employs TRBV30 and TRBJ1-2; the D gene is possibly TRBD1 (6 bases). Germline CDR1 is GTSNPN and CDR2 is SVGIG (reference sequence). There are 12 residues in the CDR3.

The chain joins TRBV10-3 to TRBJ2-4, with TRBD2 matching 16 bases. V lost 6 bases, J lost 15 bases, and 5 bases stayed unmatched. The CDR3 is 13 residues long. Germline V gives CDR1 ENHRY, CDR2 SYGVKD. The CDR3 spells CAISGTSGGASYF. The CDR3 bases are TGTGCCATCAGCGGGACTAGCGGGGGGGCCTCGTACTTC.

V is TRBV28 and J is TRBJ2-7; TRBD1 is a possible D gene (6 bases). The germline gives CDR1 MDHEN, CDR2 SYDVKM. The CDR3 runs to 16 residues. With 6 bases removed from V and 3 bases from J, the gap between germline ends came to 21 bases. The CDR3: CASSPRYRGIGYEQYF. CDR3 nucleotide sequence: TGTGCCAGCAGCCCTAGGTATAGGGGGATAGGCTACGAGCAGTACTTC.

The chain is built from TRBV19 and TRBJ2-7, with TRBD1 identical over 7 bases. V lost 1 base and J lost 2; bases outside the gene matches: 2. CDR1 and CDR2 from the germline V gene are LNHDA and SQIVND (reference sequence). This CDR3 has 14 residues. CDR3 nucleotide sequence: TGTGCCAGTAGTATAGGGCAGGGGGCCTACGAGCAGTACTTC. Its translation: CASSIGQGAYEQYF.

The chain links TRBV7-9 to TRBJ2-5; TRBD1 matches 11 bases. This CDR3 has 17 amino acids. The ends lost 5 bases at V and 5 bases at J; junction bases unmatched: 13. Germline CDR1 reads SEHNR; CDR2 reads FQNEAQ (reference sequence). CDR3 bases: TGTGCCAGCAGCCTACTAGAGTCGGACAGGGGGCGGGAGACCCAGTACTTC. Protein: CASSLLESDRGRETQYF.

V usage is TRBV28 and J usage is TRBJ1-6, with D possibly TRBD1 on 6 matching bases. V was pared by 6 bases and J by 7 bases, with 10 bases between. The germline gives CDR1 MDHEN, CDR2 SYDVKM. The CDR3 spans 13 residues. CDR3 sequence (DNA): TGTGCCAGCAGGTACAGGGCAAATTCACCCCTCCACTTT. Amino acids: CASRYRANSPLHF.

CDR3 sequence (DNA): TGTGCCACGAAGCGGGTCTCTGTCTCCTACGAGCAGTACTTC. Protein sequence: CATKRVSVSYEQYF. V is TRBV28 and J is TRBJ2-7; perhaps TRBD2 as D (6 bases). This CDR3 comprises 14 residues. V was shortened by 10 bases and J by 0 bases, with 16 bases between the two germline ends. CDR1 MDHEN and CDR2 SYDVKM come from the germline V gene.

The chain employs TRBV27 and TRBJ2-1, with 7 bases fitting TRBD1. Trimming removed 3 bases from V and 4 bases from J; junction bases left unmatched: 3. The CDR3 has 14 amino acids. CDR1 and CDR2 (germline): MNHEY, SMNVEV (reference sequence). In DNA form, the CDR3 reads TGTGCCAGCAGTTTCCCAGGGGGTTACAATGAGCAGTTCTTC. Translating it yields CASSFPGGYNEQFF.

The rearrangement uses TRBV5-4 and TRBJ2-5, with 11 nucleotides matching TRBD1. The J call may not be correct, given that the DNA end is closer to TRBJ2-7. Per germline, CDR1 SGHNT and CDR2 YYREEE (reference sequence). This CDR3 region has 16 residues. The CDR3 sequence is CASSPGDRGKSYEQYF. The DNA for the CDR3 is TGTGCCAGCAGCCCTGGGGACAGGGGGAAGTCCTACGAGCAGTACTTC.

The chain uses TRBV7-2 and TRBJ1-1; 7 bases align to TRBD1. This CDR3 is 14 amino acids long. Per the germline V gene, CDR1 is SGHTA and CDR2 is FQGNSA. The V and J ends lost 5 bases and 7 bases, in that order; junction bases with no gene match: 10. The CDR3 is CASSLDRDSYEAFF. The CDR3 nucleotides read TGTGCCAGCAGCCTGGACCGGGACAGTTATGAAGCTTTCTTT.

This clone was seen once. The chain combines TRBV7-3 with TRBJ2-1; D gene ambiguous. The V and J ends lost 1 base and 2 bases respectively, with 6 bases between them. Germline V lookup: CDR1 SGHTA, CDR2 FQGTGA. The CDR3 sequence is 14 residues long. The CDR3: CASSLSGAYNEQFF. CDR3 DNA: TGTGCCAGCAGCTTAAGCGGAGCCTACAATGAGCAGTTCTTC.

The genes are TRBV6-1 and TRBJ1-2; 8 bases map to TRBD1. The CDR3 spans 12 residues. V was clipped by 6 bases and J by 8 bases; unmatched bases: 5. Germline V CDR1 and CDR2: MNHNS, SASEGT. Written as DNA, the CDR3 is TGTGCCAGCAGCTCGACAGGGGTCGGCTACACCTTC. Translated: CASSSTGVGYTF.